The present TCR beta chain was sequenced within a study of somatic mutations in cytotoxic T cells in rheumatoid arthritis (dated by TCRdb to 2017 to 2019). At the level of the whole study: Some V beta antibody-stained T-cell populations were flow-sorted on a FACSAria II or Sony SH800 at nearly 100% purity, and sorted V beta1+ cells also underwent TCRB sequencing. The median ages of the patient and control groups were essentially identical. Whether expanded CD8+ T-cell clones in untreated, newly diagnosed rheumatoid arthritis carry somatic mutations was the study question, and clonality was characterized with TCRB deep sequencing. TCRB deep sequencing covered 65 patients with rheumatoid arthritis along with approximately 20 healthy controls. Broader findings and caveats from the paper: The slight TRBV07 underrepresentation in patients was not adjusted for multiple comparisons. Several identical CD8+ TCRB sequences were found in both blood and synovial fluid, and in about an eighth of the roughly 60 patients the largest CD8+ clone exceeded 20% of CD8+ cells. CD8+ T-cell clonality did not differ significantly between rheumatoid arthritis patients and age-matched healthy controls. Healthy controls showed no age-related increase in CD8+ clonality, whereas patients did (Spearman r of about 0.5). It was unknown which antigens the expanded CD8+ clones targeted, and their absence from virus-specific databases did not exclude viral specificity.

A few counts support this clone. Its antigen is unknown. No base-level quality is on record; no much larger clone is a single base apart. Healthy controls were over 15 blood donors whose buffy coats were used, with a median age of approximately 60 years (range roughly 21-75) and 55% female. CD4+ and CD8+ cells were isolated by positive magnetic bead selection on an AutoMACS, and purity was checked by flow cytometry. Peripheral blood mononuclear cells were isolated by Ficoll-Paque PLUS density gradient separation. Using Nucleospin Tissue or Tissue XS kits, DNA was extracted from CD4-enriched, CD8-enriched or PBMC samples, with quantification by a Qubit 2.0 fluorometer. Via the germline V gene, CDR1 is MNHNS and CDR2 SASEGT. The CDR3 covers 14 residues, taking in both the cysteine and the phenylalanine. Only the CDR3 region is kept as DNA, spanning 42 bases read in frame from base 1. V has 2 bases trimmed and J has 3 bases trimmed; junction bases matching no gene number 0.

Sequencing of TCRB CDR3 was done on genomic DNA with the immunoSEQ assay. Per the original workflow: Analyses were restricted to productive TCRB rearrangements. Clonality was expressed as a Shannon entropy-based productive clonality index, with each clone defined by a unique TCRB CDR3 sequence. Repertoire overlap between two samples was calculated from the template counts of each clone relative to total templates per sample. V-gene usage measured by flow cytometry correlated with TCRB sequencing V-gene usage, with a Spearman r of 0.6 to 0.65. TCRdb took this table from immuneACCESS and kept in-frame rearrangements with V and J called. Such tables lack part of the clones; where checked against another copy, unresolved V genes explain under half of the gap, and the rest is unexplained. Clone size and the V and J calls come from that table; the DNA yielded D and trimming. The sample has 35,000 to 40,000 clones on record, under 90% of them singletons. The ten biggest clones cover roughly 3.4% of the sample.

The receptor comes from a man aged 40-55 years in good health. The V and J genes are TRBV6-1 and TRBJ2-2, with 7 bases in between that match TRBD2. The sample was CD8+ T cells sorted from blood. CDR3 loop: CASSELADTGELFF. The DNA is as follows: TGTGCCAGCAGTGAACTAGCGGACACCGGGGAGCTGTTTTTT.